A single sample gave rise to the 32 T cell receptor beta chains below, sequenced in a study of cytomegalovirus exposure and HLA in healthy donors. Vbeta (60) and Jbeta (13) primers were used in the PCR. Assay used: immunoSEQ multiplex PCR; TCRdb lists only in-frame clones, some missing. The sample has 200,000 to 250,000 clones, about three quarters seen once. Source material: PBMCs. All receptors come from a woman aged 60-75 years in good health and CMV-seropositive.

The chain links TRBV18 to TRBJ1-2; 7 nucleotides match TRBD1. V gave up 6 bases and J gave up 4 bases; unmatched junction bases: 8. Germline V lookup: CDR1 KGHSH, CDR2 LQKENI. This CDR3 region has 14 residues. For the CDR3, the DNA is TGTGCCAGCTCCCCTAGCCGACAGGGCTATGGCTACACCTTC. Translating it yields CASSPSRQGYGYTF.

This clone turned up a few times. The chain employs TRBV30 and TRBJ1-6; perhaps TRBD1 as D (6 bases). The CDR3 runs 13 residues. CDR1 is GTSNPN, CDR2 SVGIG, per germline (reference sequence). Trimming took off 2 bases at V and 6 bases at J, with 8 bases between the two ends. The CDR3 protein is CAWSIRGNSPLHF. DNA for the CDR3: TGTGCCTGGAGTATCAGGGGTAATTCACCCCTCCACTTT.

This rearrangement joins TRBV25-1 to TRBJ2-3; D not resolved. Trimming cost V 4 bases and J 1 base, with 6 bases left between them. The CDR3 spans 13 residues. Germline V CDR1 and CDR2: MGHDK, SYGVNS. CDR3 protein: CASSVTGTDTQYF. DNA for the CDR3: TGTGCCAGCAGTGTAACAGGCACAGATACGCAGTATTTT.

The chain joins TRBV28 to TRBJ2-5; 12 bases map to TRBD2. Germline V gene sequence: CDR1 MDHEN, CDR2 SYDVKM. This CDR3 comprises 15 residues. The V and J ends lost 9 bases and 1 base, in that order; junction bases with no gene match: 6. CDR3 sequence (DNA): TGTGCCAGTTTTACTAGCGGGGGGCCCCAAGAGACCCAGTACTTC. Translated: CASFTSGGPQETQYF.

V usage is TRBV5-6 and J usage is TRBJ1-3; 7 bases fit TRBD1. The V and J ends lost 3 bases and 8 bases, in that order; junction bases with no gene match: 2. There are 12 residues in the CDR3. Germline-derived CDR1 and CDR2 are SGHDT and YYEEEE. CDR3 in amino acids: CASSYDRDTIYF. CDR3 in DNA: TGTGCCAGCAGCTATGACAGGGACACCATATATTTT.

This chain joins TRBV6-1 and TRBJ2-2; TRBD2 agrees at 9 bases. Germline V gene sequence: CDR1 MNHNS, CDR2 SASEGT. The CDR3 loop spans 15 amino acids. V lost 4 bases and J lost 5; bases outside the gene matches: 5. Here the CDR3 DNA reads TGTGCCAGCAGTGTCCTGAGCGGGGGGACCGGGGAGCTGTTTTTT. Its translation: CASSVLSGGTGELFF.

CDR3 region: CASRNSGGETQYF. Written as DNA, the CDR3 is TGTGCCAGCAGGAATAGCGGGGGGGAGACCCAGTACTTC. The chain couples TRBV7-9 to TRBJ2-5; 10 bases agree with TRBD2. The CDR3 totals 13 residues. Germline V gives CDR1 SEHNR, CDR2 FQNEAQ (reference sequence). V lost 6 bases to trimming and J lost 5 bases; unmatched junction nucleotides: 3. Filled out from reference TRBV7-9 and TRBJ2-5, the complete variable domain reads DTGVSQNPRHKITKRGQNVTFRCDPISEHNRLYWYRQTLGQGPEFLTYFQNEAQLEKSRLLSDRFSAERPKGSFSTLEIQRTEQGDSAMYLCASRNSGGETQYFGPGTRLLVL.

The V gene is TRBV2, the J gene TRBJ1-4; maybe TRBD1 (5 bases). V gave up 7 bases and J gave up 7 bases, with 13 bases separating them. The length of the CDR3 is 13 residues. CDR1 and CDR2 from the germline V gene are SNHLY and FYNNEI. The DNA for the CDR3 is TGTGCCAGCATTGCCCAGGGAGGTGAAAAACTGTTTTTT. This codes for CASIAQGGEKLFF.

The chain joins TRBV7-8 to TRBJ2-5; 8 bases match TRBD1. The end of the DNA aligns better with TRBJ2-7, so the J call may be wrong. Per the germline V gene, CDR1 is SGHVS and CDR2 is FQNEAQ. The CDR3 spans 15 residues. The chain's CDR3 is CASRRQGSSSYEQYF. The CDR3 DNA reads TGTGCCAGCAGACGACAGGGGTCGAGCTCCTACGAGCAGTACTTC.

This CDR3 is CASRNRITSNTEAFF. CDR3 DNA: TGTGCCAGCAGGAACAGGATCACTTCGAACACTGAAGCTTTCTTT. This chain joins TRBV6-6 and TRBJ1-1; tentative D call: TRBD1 (5 bases). Trimming left V 6 bases short and J 1 base short, with 15 bases between. The germline CDR1 and CDR2 sequences are MNHNY and SVGAGI (reference sequence). This CDR3 is 15 amino acids long.

J is TRBJ2-5 and V is TRBV6-1, with 7 bases matching TRBD1. Germline V gene sequence: CDR1 MNHNS, CDR2 SASEGT. This CDR3 comprises 14 residues. J gave up 2 bases and V 4 bases, and 4 bases lay outside the gene matches. The CDR3 region is CASSVLQGQETQYF. The CDR3 DNA is TGTGCCAGCAGTGTACTACAGGGGCAAGAGACCCAGTACTTC.

The J gene is TRBJ2-7, the V gene TRBV21-1; the DNA was not used to check the table's D call, TRBD2. TRBV21-1 is flagged as a pseudogene. This CDR3 comprises 13 residues. CDR3 residues: CASSNGGPYEQYF. The DNA of the CDR3 is TGTGCCAGCAGCAACGGAGGACCCTACGAGCAGTACTTC.

V and J are TRBV10-3 and TRBJ2-2, with a tentative D call TRBD1 (6 bases). This CDR3 region has 15 residues. From germline, CDR1 is ENHRY and CDR2 SYGVKD. V shed 5 bases and J shed 3 bases, with 13 bases lying between them. The CDR3 sequence: CAISSDRTYTGELFF. The CDR3 DNA follows: TGTGCCATCAGTTCAGACAGGACCTACACCGGGGAGCTGTTTTTT.

J is TRBJ2-1 and V is TRBV29-1; tentative D call: TRBD2 (7 bases). V was trimmed by 6 bases and J by 7 bases, leaving 22 bases between them. Germline V gene data show CDR1 as SQVTM and CDR2 as ANQGSEA. The CDR3 has 15 amino acids. CDR3: CSVVGGGGILNEQFF. The DNA for the CDR3 is TGCAGCGTGGTTGGGGGGGGCGGGATCTTAAATGAGCAGTTCTTC.

The chain links TRBV28 to TRBJ1-3; D is unclear. Per germline, CDR1 MDHEN and CDR2 SYDVKM. V was pared by 3 bases and J by 3 bases, with 15 bases between. The CDR3 contains 16 residues. CDR3 in amino acids: CASSFTGRTFGNTIYF. In DNA, the CDR3 is TGTGCCAGCAGTTTCACGGGTCGAACCTTTGGAAACACCATATATTTT. Full variable domain (remainder filled in from reference TRBV28 and TRBJ1-3): DVKVTQSSRYLVKRTGEKVFLECVQDMDHENMFWYRQDPGLGLRLIYFSYDVKMKEKGDIPEGYSVSREKKERFSLILESASTNQTSMYLCASSFTGRTFGNTIYFGEGSWLTVV.

The rearrangement joins TRBV27 to TRBJ2-7; a possible D gene is TRBD2 (6 bases). Germline V lookup: CDR1 MNHEY, CDR2 SMNVEV (reference sequence). This CDR3 has 15 amino acids. The V end was cut by 5 bases, the J end by 3 bases, with 17 bases between. CDR3 loop: CASSHRGGVGYEQYF. Written as DNA, the CDR3 is TGTGCCAGCAGTCATCGTGGAGGGGTCGGCTACGAGCAGTACTTC.

This clone was observed a single time. This CDR3 reads CASSTRQGVRRSDTEAFF. Written as DNA, the CDR3 is TGTGCCAGCTCAACCCGCCAGGGGGTGCGGCGATCGGACACTGAAGCTTTCTTT. This chain uses TRBV18 with TRBJ1-1, with TRBD1 identical over 7 bases. With 5 bases clipped from V and 3 bases from J, the junction kept 18 bases outside the gene matches. CDR1 and CDR2 from the germline V gene are KGHSH and LQKENI. The CDR3 totals 18 residues.

The J gene is TRBJ2-7, the V gene TRBV6-1, with D perhaps TRBD2 (6 bases). The V gene's germline CDR1 is MNHNS and CDR2 SASEGT. Trimming left V 11 bases short and J 0 bases short, with 20 bases between. The CDR3 has 15 residues. CDR3 loop: CAVTRSGGISYEQYF. CDR3 bases: TGTGCCGTCACCCGGAGTGGCGGGATCTCCTACGAGCAGTACTTC.

The chain employs TRBV5-5 and TRBJ2-7, with 10 bases fitting TRBD1. Trimming took 5 bases from V and 4 from J; bases not matched to a gene: 6. The CDR3 spans 14 residues. The germline V gene encodes CDR1 SGHKS and CDR2 YYEKEE (reference sequence). The CDR3 protein is CASSLEDRGYEQYF. In DNA form, the CDR3 reads TGTGCCAGCAGTTTAGAGGACAGGGGGTACGAGCAGTACTTC. The variable domain in full, completed from reference TRBV5-5 and TRBJ2-7, reads DAGVTQSPTHLIKTRGQQVTLRCSPISGHKSVSWYQQVLGQGPQFIFQYYEKEERGRGNFPDRFSARQFPNYSSELNVNALLLGDSALYLCASSLEDRGYEQYFGPGTRLTVT.

The chain uses TRBV30 and TRBJ2-5, with TRBD2 matching 7 bases. CDR3 size: 13 residues. CDR1 is GTSNPN and CDR2 is SVGIG in the germline V gene (reference sequence). Unmatched junction bases numbered 8, after V lost 3 bases and J lost 7 bases. In DNA, the CDR3 is TGTGCCTGGAGAACGACGGGGGGAAGGACCCAGTACTTC. Translated, it gives CAWRTTGGRTQYF.

The rearrangement joins TRBV5-1 to TRBJ2-3; 7 bases fit TRBD1. CDR1 is SGHRS, CDR2 YFSETQ, per germline. The junction had 5 bases not matched to a gene; V was cut back by 4 bases and J by 0 bases. The length of the CDR3 is 15 residues. CDR3 DNA: TGCGCCAGCAGCGACCGACAGGGAAGCACAGATACGCAGTATTTT. Residues: CASSDRQGSTDTQYF.

This clone was observed once. The gene calls are TRBV28 and TRBJ1-1, with 9 bases lining up with TRBD1. From germline, CDR1 is MDHEN and CDR2 SYDVKM. V lost 6 bases and J lost 2; bases outside the gene matches: 4. CDR3 length: 14 amino acids. As DNA, the CDR3 is TGTGCCAGCAGCATAACAGGGGGCAACACTGAAGCTTTCTTT. Its translation: CASSITGGNTEAFF.

A word on this clone: A read error may produce the germline difference seen at one junction end. This rearrangement joins TRBV5-4 to TRBJ2-7; D call uncertain. The CDR3 loop spans 13 amino acids. CDR1 is SGHNT and CDR2 is YYREEE in the germline V gene (reference sequence). The CDR3 spells CASSFDRNGEPYF. In nucleotides, the CDR3 is TGTGCCAGCAGCTTTGATAGAAACGGAGAGCCGTACTTC.

CDR3 residues: CSVGPRDNNEQFF. CDR3 nucleotides: TGCAGCGTCGGGCCTCGGGACAACAATGAGCAGTTCTTC. The J gene is TRBJ2-1, the V gene TRBV29-1; TRBD1 might be the D (6 bases). The CDR3 extends over 13 amino acids. V was clipped by 6 bases and J by 5 bases, with 14 bases between them. Germline V lookup: CDR1 SQVTM, CDR2 ANQGSEA.

This clone was seen only once. The chain couples TRBV4-1 to TRBJ2-5; 10 bases agree with TRBD2. Germline V CDR1 and CDR2: MGHRA, YSYEKL. CDR3 length: 17 amino acids. Losses at the gene ends were 4 bases for V and 2 bases for J; bases not matched to a gene: 10. The CDR3 sequence: CASSLMIGLAEQETQYF. In DNA, the CDR3 is TGCGCCAGCAGCCTAATGATAGGACTAGCGGAACAAGAGACCCAGTACTTC.

Only one count was recorded for this clone. V gene TRBV30 combines with J gene TRBJ2-1, with 8 bases aligning to TRBD2. With V trimmed by 3 bases and J by 10 bases, 5 bases remained unmatched. The V gene's germline CDR1 is GTSNPN and CDR2 SVGIG (reference sequence). The CDR3 totals 12 residues. In DNA form, the CDR3 reads TGTGCCTGGAGCGGGGGCGGGAGGGAGCAGTTCTTC. This translates into CAWSGGGREQFF.

The chain has TRBV30 and TRBJ2-7; the match to TRBD1 covers 10 bases. CDR3 length equals 18 residues. Germline CDR1 and CDR2: GTSNPN and SVGIG (reference sequence). The V gene end was trimmed by 2 bases and the J gene end by 7 bases; junction bases not matched to a gene: 20. CDR3 sequence reads: CAWSRTRQGATPRREQYF. In DNA form, the CDR3 reads TGTGCCTGGAGTCGAACCCGACAGGGGGCAACCCCCCGTAGGGAGCAGTACTTC.

This clone was detected a few times. This sequence joins TRBV6-1 and TRBJ2-2; 8 bases map to TRBD1. The CDR3 has 15 residues. J lost 7 bases, V lost 5 bases, and 9 bases had no gene match. Per the germline V gene, CDR1 is MNHNS and CDR2 is SASEGT. The CDR3 loop is CASSPGTGRHGELFF. The CDR3 DNA follows: TGTGCCAGCAGTCCTGGGACAGGTCGACACGGGGAGCTGTTTTTT.

The chain has TRBV7-6 and TRBJ2-7, with a tentative D call TRBD2 (6 bases). The CDR3 covers 14 residues. The V and J ends lost 5 bases and 6 bases respectively, with 17 bases between them. Germline CDR1 reads SGHVS; CDR2 reads FNYEAQ. CDR3: CASSGGTLLVEQYF. The CDR3 DNA sequence: TGTGCCAGCAGCGGAGGGACGTTACTGGTCGAGCAGTACTTC.

The count of this clone is one. The V gene is TRBV19, the J gene TRBJ1-2; possibly TRBD1 for D (6 bases). This CDR3 has 14 residues. In germline, CDR1 is LNHDA, CDR2 SQIVND (reference sequence). V shed 4 bases and J shed 3 bases, with 12 bases lying between them. CDR3 DNA sequence: TGTGCCAGTAGTAGGGGGGGCGCTGACTATGGCTACACCTTC. Translated: CASSRGGADYGYTF.

The rearrangement links TRBV5-1 to TRBJ2-1; 7 bases match TRBD1. Germline lookup yields CDR1 SGHRS and CDR2 YFSETQ. J lost 5 bases, V lost 4 bases, and 3 bases had no gene match. CDR3 length: 13 residues. CDR3 coding DNA: TGCGCCAGCAGCCTGACAGGGAACAATGAGCAGTTCTTC. It yields the protein CASSLTGNNEQFF.

The rearrangement uses TRBV5-4 and TRBJ1-2; D possibly corresponds to TRBD1 (6 bases). Germline V gene data show CDR1 as SGHNT and CDR2 as YYREEE (reference sequence). The V end was cut by 3 bases, the J end by 5 bases, with 11 bases between. The CDR3 has 13 amino acids. This CDR3 is CASSSTGQYGYTF. The CDR3 coding sequence is TGTGCCAGCAGCTCAACCGGACAGTATGGCTACACCTTC. Looking up the rest from reference TRBV5-4 and TRBJ1-2 gives the full variable domain: ETGVTQSPTHLIKTRGQQVTLRCSSQSGHNTVSWYQQALGQGPQFIFQYYREEENGRGNFPPRFSGLQFPNYSSELNVNALELDDSALYLCASSSTGQYGYTFGSGTRLTVV.